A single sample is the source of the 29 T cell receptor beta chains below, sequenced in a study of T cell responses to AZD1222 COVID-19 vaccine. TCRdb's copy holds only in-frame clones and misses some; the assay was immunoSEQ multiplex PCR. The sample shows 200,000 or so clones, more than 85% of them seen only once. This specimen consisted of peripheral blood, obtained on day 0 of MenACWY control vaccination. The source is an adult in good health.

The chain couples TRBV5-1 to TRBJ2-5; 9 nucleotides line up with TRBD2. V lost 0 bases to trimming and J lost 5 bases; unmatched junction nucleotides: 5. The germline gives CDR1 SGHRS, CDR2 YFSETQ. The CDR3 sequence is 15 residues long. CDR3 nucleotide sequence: TGCGCCAGCAGCTTGGCTGGCGGGGGGGTTGAGACCCAGTACTTC. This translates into CASSLAGGGVETQYF.

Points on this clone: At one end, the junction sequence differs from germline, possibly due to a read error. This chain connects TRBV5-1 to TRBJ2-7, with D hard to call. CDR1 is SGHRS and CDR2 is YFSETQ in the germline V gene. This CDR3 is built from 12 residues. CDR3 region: CAGSRHNYEQYF. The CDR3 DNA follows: TGCGCCGGCAGCCGGCACAACTACGAGCAGTACTTC.

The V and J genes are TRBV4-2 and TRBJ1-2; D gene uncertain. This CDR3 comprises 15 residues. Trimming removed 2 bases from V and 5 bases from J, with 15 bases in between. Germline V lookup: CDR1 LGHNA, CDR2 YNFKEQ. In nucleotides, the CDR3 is TGTGCCAGCAGCCAAAGTGTCCGGGATGTTTATGGCTACACCTTC. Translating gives CASSQSVRDVYGYTF.

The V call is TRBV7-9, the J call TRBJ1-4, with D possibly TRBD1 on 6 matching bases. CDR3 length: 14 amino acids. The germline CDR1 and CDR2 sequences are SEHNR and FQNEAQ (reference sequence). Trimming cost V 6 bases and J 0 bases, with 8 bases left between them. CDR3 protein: CASSRGATNEKLFF. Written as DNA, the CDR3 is TGTGCCAGCAGTAGGGGGGCAACTAATGAAAAACTGTTTTTT. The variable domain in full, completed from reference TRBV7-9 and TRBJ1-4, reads DTGVSQNPRHKITKRGQNVTFRCDPISEHNRLYWYRQTLGQGPEFLTYFQNEAQLEKSRLLSDRFSAERPKGSFSTLEIQRTEQGDSAMYLCASSRGATNEKLFFGSGTQLSVL.

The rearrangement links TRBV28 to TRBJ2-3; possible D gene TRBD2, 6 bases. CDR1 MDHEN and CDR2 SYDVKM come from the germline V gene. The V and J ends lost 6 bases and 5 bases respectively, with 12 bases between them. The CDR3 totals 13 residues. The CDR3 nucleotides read TGTGCCAGCAGCCCAGGGAGGAGAGATACGCAGTATTTT. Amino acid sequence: CASSPGRRDTQYF.

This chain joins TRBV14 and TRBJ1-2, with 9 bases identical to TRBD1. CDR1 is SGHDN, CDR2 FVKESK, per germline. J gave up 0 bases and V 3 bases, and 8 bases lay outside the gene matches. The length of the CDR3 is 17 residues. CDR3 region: CASSQTGRQGANYGYTF. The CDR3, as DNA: TGTGCCAGCAGCCAGACGGGTCGACAGGGGGCTAACTATGGCTACACCTTC.

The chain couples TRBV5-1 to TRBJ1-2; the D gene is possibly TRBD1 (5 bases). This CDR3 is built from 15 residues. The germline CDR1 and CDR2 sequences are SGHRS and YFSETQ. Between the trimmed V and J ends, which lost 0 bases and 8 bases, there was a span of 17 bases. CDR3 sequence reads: CASSLAWGRLSGYTF. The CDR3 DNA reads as TGCGCCAGCAGCTTGGCTTGGGGCCGACTGTCAGGCTACACCTTC. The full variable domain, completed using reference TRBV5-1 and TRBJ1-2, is KAGVTQTPRYLIKTRGQQVTLSCSPISGHRSVSWYQQTPGQGLQFLFEYFSETQRNKGNFPGRFSGRQFSNSRSEMNVSTLELGDSALYLCASSLAWGRLSGYTFGSGTRLTVV.

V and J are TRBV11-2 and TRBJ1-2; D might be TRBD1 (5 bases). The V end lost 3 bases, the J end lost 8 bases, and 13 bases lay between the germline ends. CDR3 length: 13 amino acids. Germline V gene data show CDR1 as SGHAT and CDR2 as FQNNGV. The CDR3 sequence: CASSFAGLGGYTF. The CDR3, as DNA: TGTGCCAGCAGCTTCGCAGGGTTGGGAGGCTACACCTTC.

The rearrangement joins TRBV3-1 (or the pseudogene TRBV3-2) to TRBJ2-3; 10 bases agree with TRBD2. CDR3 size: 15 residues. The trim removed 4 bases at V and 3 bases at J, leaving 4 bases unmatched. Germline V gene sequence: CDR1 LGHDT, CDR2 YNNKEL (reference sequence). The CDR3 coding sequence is TGTGCCAGCAGCCGCCTAGCGGGGGCGACAGATACGCAGTATTTT. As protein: CASSRLAGATDTQYF.

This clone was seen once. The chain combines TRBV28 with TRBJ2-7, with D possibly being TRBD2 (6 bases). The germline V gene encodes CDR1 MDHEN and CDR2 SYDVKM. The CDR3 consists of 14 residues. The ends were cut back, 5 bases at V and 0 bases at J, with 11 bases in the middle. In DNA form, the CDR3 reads TGTGCCAGCAGTCCCCAGGGACTCTCCTACGAGCAGTACTTC. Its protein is CASSPQGLSYEQYF.

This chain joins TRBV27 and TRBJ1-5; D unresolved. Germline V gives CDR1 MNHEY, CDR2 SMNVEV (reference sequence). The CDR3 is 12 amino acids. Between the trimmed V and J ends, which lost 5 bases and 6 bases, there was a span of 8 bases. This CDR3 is CASSTFSQPQHF. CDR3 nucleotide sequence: TGTGCCAGCAGTACGTTCAGTCAGCCCCAGCATTTT.

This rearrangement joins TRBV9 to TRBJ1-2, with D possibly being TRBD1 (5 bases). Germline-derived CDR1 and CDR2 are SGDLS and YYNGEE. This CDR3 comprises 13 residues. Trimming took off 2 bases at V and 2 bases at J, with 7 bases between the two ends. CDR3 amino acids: CASSVTVNYGYTF. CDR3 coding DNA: TGTGCCAGCAGCGTGACAGTAAACTATGGCTACACCTTC.

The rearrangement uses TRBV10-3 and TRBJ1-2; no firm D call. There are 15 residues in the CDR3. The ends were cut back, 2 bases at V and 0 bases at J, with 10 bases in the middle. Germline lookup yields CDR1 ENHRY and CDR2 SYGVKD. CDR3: CAISEGPVANYGYTF. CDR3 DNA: TGTGCCATCAGTGAGGGACCCGTAGCTAACTATGGCTACACCTTC.

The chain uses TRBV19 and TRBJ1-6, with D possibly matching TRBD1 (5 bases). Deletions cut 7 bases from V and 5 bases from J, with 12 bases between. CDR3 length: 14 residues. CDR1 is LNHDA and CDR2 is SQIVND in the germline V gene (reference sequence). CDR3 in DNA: TGTGCCAGTAAGGTTGGACAAAATAATTCACCCCTCCACTTT. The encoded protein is CASKVGQNNSPLHF.

The CDR3 loop reads CASSLNPNYGYTF. As DNA, the CDR3 is TGTGCCAGCAGTTTAAATCCTAACTATGGCTACACCTTC. The chain couples TRBV28 to TRBJ1-2; no clear D gene. V lost 2 bases to trimming and J lost 0 bases, with 4 bases between them. CDR3 length: 13 residues. Germline V gene data show CDR1 as MDHEN and CDR2 as SYDVKM.

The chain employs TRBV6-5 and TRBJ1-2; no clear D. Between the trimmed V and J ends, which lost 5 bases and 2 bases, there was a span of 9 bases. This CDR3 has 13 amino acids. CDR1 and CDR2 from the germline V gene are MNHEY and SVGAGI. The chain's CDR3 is CASSLGSNYGYTF. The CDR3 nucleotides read TGTGCCAGCAGTCTGGGGTCGAACTATGGCTACACCTTC.

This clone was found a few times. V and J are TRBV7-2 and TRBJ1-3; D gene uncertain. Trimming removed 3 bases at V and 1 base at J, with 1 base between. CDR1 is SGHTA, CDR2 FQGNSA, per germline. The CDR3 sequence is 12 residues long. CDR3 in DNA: TGTGCCAGCAGCTTGTCTGGAAACACCATATATTTT. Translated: CASSLSGNTIYF.

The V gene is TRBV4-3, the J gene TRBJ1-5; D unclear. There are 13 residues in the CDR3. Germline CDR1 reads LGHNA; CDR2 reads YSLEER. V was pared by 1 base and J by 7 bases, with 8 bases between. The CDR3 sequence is CASSQGAEQPQHF. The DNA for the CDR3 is TGCGCCAGCAGCCAAGGTGCGGAACAGCCCCAGCATTTT.

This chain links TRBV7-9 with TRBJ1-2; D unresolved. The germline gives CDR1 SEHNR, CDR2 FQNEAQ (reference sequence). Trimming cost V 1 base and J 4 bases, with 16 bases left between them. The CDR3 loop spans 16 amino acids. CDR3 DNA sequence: TGTGCCAGCAGCTTAGTAGGCGAGAGCAGAACCTATGGCTACACCTTC. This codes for CASSLVGESRTYGYTF.

CDR3 sequence: CASSQLGQGRQPQHF. The CDR3, as DNA: TGTGCCAGCAGCCAACTCGGGCAGGGCAGGCAGCCCCAGCATTTT. The chain combines TRBV6-2 or TRBV6-3 with TRBJ1-5; TRBD1 is a possible D gene (5 bases). The CDR3 loop spans 15 amino acids. Germline CDR1 is MNHEY and CDR2 is SVGEGT. V was clipped by 6 bases and J by 7 bases, with 19 bases between them.

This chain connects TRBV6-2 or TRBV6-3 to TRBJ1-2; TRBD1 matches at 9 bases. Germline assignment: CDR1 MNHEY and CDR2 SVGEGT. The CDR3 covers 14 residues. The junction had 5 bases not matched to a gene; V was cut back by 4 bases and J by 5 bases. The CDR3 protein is CASSWDRDRYGYTF. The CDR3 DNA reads TGTGCCAGCAGTTGGGACAGGGACCGGTATGGCTACACCTTC.

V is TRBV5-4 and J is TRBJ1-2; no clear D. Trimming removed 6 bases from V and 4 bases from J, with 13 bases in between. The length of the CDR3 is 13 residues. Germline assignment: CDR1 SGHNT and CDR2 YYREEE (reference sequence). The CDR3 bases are TGTGCCAGCAAAATCGGGCAGACCTATGGCTACACCTTC. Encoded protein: CASKIGQTYGYTF.

This chain's CDR3 is CASGQGMNTEAFF. In DNA, the CDR3 is TGTGCCAGCGGACAGGGGATGAACACTGAAGCTTTCTTT. The chain combines TRBV2 with TRBJ1-1; 9 bases are a match to TRBD1. V dropped 8 bases and J dropped 0; count of bases not matched to a gene: 1. Germline lookup yields CDR1 SNHLY and CDR2 FYNNEI. There are 13 residues in the CDR3. The complete variable domain, with remaining parts taken from reference TRBV2 and TRBJ1-1, reads EPEVTQTPSHQVTQMGQEVILRCVPISNHLYFYWYRQILGQKVEFLVSFYNNEISEKSEIFDDQFSVERPDGSNFTLKIRSTKLEDSAMYFCASGQGMNTEAFFGQGTRLTVV.

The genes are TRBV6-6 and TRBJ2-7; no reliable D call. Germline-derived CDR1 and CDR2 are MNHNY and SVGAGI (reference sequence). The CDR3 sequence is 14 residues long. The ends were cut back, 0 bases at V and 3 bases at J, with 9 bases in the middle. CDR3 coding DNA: TGTGCCAGCAGTTACTCGAGGTACGGCTACGAGCAGTACTTC. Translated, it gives CASSYSRYGYEQYF.

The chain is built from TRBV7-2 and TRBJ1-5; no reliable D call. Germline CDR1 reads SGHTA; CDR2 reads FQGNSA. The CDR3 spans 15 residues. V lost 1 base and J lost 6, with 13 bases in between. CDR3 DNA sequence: TGTGCCAGCAGCTTAGAAGGCCGGCTCACTCAGCCCCAGCATTTT. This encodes CASSLEGRLTQPQHF.

CDR3 in amino acids: CSVVGQDRGELFF. In nucleotides, the CDR3 is TGCAGCGTTGTGGGACAGGACCGCGGGGAGCTGTTTTTT. This sequence joins TRBV29-1 and TRBJ2-2; 8 bases fit TRBD1. The CDR3 runs to 13 residues. Per germline, CDR1 SQVTM and CDR2 ANQGSEA. Unmatched junction bases numbered 5, after V lost 4 bases and J lost 7 bases.

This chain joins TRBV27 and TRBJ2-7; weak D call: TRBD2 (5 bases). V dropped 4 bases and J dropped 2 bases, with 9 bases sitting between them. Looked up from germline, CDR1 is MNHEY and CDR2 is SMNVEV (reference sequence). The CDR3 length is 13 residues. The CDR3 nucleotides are TGTGCCAGCAGTTATGGACTTACCTACGAGCAGTACTTC. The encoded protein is CASSYGLTYEQYF.

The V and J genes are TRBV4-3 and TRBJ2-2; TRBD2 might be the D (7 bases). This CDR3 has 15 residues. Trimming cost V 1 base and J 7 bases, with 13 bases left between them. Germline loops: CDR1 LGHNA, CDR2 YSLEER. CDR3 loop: CASSQAGGPGGELFF. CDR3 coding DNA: TGCGCCAGCAGCCAAGCGGGGGGCCCTGGCGGGGAGCTGTTTTTT.

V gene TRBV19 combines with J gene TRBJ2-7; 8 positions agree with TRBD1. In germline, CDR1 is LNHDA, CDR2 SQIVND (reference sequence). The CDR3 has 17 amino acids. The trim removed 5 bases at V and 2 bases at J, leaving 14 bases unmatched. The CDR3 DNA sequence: TGTGCCAGTAGTGTTCAATCCTCCGACAGGGGACCCTACGAGCAGTACTTC. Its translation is CASSVQSSDRGPYEQYF.